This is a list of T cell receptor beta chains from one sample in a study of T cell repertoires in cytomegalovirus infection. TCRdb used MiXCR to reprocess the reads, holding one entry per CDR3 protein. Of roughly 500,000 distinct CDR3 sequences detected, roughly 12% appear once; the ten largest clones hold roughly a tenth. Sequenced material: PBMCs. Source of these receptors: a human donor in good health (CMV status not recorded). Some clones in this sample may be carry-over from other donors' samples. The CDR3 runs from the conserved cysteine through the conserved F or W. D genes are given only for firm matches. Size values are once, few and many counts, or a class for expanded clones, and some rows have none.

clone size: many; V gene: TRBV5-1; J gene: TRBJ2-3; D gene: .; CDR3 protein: CASRPESRLSTDTQYF; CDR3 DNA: TGCGCCAGCAGACCCGAAAGCAGACTTAGCACAGATACGCAGTATTTT
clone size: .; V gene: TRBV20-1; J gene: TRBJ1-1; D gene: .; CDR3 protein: CSASHRPNTEAFF; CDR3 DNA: TGCAGTGCTAGCCACCGACCGAACACTGAAGCTTTCTTT
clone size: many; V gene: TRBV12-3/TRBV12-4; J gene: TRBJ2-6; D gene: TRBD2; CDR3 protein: CASSLQTGGVSGANVLTF; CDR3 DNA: TGTGCCAGCAGTTTACAGACGGGAGGTGTCTCTGGGGCCAACGTCCTGACTTTC
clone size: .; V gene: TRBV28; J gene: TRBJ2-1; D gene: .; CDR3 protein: CASSFRPSTVLYNEQFF; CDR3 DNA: TGTGCCAGCAGTTTTCGCCCGAGTACAGTACTCTACAATGAGCAGTTCTTC
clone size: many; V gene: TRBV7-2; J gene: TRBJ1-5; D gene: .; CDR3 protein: CASSKAGGNQPQHF; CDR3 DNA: TGTGCCAGCAGCAAAGCGGGGGGGAATCAGCCCCAGCATTTT
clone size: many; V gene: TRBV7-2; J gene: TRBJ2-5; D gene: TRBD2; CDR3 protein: CASSSRTSGRLETQYF; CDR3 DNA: TGTGCCAGCAGCTCCCGGACTAGCGGGAGGTTGGAGACCCAGTACTTC
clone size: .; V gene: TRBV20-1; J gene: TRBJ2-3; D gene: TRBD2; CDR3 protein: CSAASSGKTDTQYF; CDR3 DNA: TGCAGTGCGGCAAGTAGCGGGAAAACAGATACGCAGTATTTT
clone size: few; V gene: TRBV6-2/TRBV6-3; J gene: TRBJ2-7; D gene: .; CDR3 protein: CASSYSKAVSYEQYF; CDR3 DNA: TGTGCCAGCAGTTACTCGAAGGCGGTCTCCTACGAGCAGTACTTC
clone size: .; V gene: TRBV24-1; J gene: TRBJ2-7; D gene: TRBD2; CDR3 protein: CAPHPGRHEQYF; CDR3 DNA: TGTGCCCCCCACCCCGGGAGGCACGAGCAGTACTTC
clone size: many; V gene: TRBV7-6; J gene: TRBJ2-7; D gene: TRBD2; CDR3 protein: CASSLNLAGYEQYF; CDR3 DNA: TGTGCCAGCAGCTTAAATCTAGCGGGATACGAGCAGTACTTC